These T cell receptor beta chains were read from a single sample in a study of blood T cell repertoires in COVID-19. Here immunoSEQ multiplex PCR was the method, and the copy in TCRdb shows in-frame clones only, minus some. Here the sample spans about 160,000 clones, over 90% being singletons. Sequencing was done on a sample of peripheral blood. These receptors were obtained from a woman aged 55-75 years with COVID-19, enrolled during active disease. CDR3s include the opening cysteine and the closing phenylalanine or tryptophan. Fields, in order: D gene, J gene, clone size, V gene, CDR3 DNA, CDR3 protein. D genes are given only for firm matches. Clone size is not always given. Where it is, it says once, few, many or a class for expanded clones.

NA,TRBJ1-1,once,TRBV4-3,TGCGCCAGCAGCCAAGCACTGAGGGTGAACACTGAAGCTTTCTTT,CASSQALRVNTEAFF
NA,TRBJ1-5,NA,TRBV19,TGTGCCAGTAGTATAGACAGGAGGGGCAATCAGCCCCAGCATTTT,CASSIDRRGNQPQHF
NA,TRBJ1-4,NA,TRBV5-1,TGCGCCAGTGCAGGCGGAGGGGCTAATGAAAAACTGTTTTTT,CASAGGGANEKLFF
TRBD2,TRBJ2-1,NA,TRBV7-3,TGTGCCAGCAGCCCACCGAACTCTCGACTAGCGGGGGGACGCCGTGAGCAGTTCTTC,CASSPPNSRLAGGRREQFF
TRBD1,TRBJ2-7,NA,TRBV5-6,TGTGCCAGCAGCCCTGGGGACAGGCGGAACGAGCAGTACTTC,CASSPGDRRNEQYF
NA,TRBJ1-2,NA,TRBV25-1,TGTGCCAGCAGTGAATCGCCCGCGGACAGCCCCTCGGGCTACACCTTC,CASSESPADSPSGYTF
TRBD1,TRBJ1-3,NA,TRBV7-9,TGTGCCAGCAGCTTAGTAGGCGGGACAGGAAGGTCCACCATATATTTT,CASSLVGGTGRSTIYF
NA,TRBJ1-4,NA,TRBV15,TGTGCCACCAGCAGAGACCCTCGGGGGGCGGAGGAAAAACTGTTTTTT,CATSRDPRGAEEKLFF
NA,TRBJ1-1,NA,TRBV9,TGTGCCAGCAGCCCAAGTAAGGGGAATGGGAACACTGAAGCTTTCTTT,CASSPSKGNGNTEAFF
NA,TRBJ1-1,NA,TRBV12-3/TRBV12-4,TGTGCCAGCAGGGGGGCAGACAGCAAAGCTTTCTTT,CASRGADSKAFF
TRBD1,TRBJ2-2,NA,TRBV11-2,TGTGCCAGCAGCTTATGGGCAGGGGGCGCTACCGGGGAGCTGTTTTTT,CASSLWAGGATGELFF
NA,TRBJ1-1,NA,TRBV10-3,TGTGCGAGACAAGGCGGGACTGAAGCTTTCTTT,CARQGGTEAFF
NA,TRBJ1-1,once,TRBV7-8,TGTGCCAGCAGCTCGGGGAGGCATTTGAACACTGAAGCTTTCTTT,CASSSGRHLNTEAFF
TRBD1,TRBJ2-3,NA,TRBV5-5,TGTGCCAGCAGCTTCACAGGGGCTAGCACAGATACGCAGTATTTT,CASSFTGASTDTQYF
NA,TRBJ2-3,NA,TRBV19,TGTGCCAGTAGTGCTGGGACTGTAAATTCGGATACGCAGTATTTT,CASSAGTVNSDTQYF
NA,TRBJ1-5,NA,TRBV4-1,TGCGCCAGCAGCCAAGAAGGGGTAGGTCAGCCCCAGCATTTT,CASSQEGVGQPQHF
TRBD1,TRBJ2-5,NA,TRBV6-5,TGTGCCAGCAGTTACGTGGGACAGGGAGAGACCCAGTACTTC,CASSYVGQGETQYF
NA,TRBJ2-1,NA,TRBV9,TGTGCCAGCAGCCCGGGGGATAGGTACAATGAGCAGTTCTTC,CASSPGDRYNEQFF
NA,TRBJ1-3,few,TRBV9,TGTGCCAGCAGCGTAGGGCTCCTAAACACCATATATTTT,CASSVGLLNTIYF
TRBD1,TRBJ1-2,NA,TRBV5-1,TGCGCCAGCAGCAGGACAGGGAATGCTAACTATGGCTACACCTTC,CASSRTGNANYGYTF
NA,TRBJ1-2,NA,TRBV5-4,TGTGCCAGCAGCTTCGAAGGGAGCTATGGCTACACCTTC,CASSFEGSYGYTF
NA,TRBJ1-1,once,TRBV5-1,TGCGCCAGCAGCTTGATTCCGGGACAATCTATGAACACTGAAGCTTTCTTT,CASSLIPGQSMNTEAFF
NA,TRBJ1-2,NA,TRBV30,TGTGCCTGGAGTGTTAGGAGAGGGATGGTGGGTGGCTACACCTTC,CAWSVRRGMVGGYTF
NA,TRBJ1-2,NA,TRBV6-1,TGTGCCAGCAACCCCCCGTCAGGGGTAGATGGCTACACCTTC,CASNPPSGVDGYTF
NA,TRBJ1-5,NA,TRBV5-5,TGTGCCAGCAGCTTGGCAGGAGGGGGCAATCAGCCCCAGCATTTT,CASSLAGGGNQPQHF
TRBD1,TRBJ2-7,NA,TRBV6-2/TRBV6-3,TGTGCCAGCAGTTGGGACAGGGGTTACGAGCAGTACTTC,CASSWDRGYEQYF
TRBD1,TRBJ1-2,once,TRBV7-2,TGTGCCAGCAGCTTGGGCCGACAGGGCTTTGGCTACACCTTC,CASSLGRQGFGYTF
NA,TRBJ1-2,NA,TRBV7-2,TGTGCCAGCAGCTTAGACCTAATTTACGATGGCTACACCTTC,CASSLDLIYDGYTF
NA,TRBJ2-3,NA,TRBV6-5,TGTGCCAGCACCCTTAGCGGAGTTTACACAGATACGCAGTATTTT,CASTLSGVYTDTQYF
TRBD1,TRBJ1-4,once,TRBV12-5,TGTGCTAGTGGTTTGGAGACAGGGGGCGCTGGATGGGAAAAACTGTTTTTT,CASGLETGGAGWEKLFF
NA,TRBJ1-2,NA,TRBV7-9,TGTGCCAGCAGCTTAGAACGACAGATGGGGTTCACCTTC,CASSLERQMGFTF
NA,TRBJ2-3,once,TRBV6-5,TGTGCCAGCAGTTACGGCGCGGAGAGCACAGATACGCAGTATTTT,CASSYGAESTDTQYF
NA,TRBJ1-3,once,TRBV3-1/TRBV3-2,TGTGCCAGCAGCACAATGATGATCTCTGGAAACACCATATATTTT,CASSTMMISGNTIYF
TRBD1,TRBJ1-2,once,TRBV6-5,TGTGCCAGCAGGGGACAGGGAGCTAACTATGGCTACACCTTC,CASRGQGANYGYTF
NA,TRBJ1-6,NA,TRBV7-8,TGTGCCAGCAGCCCCAGTACAGGGAATTCACCCCTCCACTTT,CASSPSTGNSPLHF
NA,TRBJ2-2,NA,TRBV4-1,TGCGCCAGCAGCCAAGGGCGGGGGCGTACCGGGGAGCTGTTTTTT,CASSQGRGRTGELFF
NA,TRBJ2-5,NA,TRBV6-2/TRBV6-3,TGTGCCAGCAGTCTGGACAATAGGGAGACCCAGTACTTC,CASSLDNRETQYF
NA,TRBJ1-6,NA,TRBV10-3,TGTGCCATCAGTGAGTCTAGGCAGGGGCGATCACCCCTCCACTTT,CAISESRQGRSPLHF
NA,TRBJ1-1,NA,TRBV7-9,TGTGCCAGCACCCAACCTGGGGGGACGGCTTTCTTT,CASTQPGGTAFF
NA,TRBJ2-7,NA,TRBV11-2,TGTGCCAGCAGCTTGGACAGCACTTCCTACGAGCAGTACTTC,CASSLDSTSYEQYF
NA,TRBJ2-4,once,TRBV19,TGTGCCAGTAGTATTATGGGAGAAGCCAAAAACATTCAGTACTTC,CASSIMGEAKNIQYF
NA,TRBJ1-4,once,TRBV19,TGTGCCAGTAGTATCCGGACAAGCAGGGAAAAACTGTTTTTT,CASSIRTSREKLFF
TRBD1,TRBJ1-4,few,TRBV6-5,TGTGCCAGCAGTTACCGGTCAGGGGGCTGGTGGGTTTTT,CASSYRSGGWWVF
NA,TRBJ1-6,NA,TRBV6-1,TGTGCCAGCAGTGAAGCGGTGGGGGCGCGGAATTCACCCCTCCACTTT,CASSEAVGARNSPLHF
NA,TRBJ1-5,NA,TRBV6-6,TGTGCCAGCAGTTACTCGACTGCCAGCGATCAGCCCCAGCATTTT,CASSYSTASDQPQHF
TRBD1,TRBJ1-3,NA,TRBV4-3,TGCGCCAGCAGCCAAGAACCAGGGGGTGTTCGCGGAAACACCATATATTTT,CASSQEPGGVRGNTIYF
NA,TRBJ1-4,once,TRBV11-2,TGTGCCAGCAGCTCCTTACAGGCAAATGAAAAACTGTTTTTT,CASSSLQANEKLFF
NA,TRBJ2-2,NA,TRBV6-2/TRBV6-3,TGTGCCAGCAGTCCGACTCTCACCGGGGAGCTGTTTTTT,CASSPTLTGELFF
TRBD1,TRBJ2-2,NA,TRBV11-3,TGTGCCAGCAGCCCCGCCCGGACAGGGGGCTATTCGAAATCCGGGGAGCTGTTTTTT,CASSPARTGGYSKSGELFF
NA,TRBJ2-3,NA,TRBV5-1,TGCGCCAGCAGCTTGGAAGACAGGAGAGCTAGCACAGATACGCAGTATTTT,CASSLEDRRASTDTQYF
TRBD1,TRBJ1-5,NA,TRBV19,TGTGCCAGTAGTATCCGGACAGGGCTAACATTGCAGCATTTT,CASSIRTGLTLQHF
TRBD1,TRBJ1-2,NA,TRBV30,TGTGCCTGGAGTGTAGGGGGACAGGGCGGGGGCTACACCTTC,CAWSVGGQGGGYTF
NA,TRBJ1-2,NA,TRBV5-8,TGTGCCAGCAGCTTGGTTCGGGGTGGCTATGGCTACACCTTC,CASSLVRGGYGYTF
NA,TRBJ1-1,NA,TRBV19,TGTGCCAGTAGTATGGTTCGGCTGGAGAGAGCTTTCTTT,CASSMVRLERAFF
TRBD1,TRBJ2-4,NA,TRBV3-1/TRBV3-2,TGTGCCAGCAGCCCCCTACTGGACAGGGCTTTCGCCAAAAACATTCAGTACTTC,CASSPLLDRAFAKNIQYF